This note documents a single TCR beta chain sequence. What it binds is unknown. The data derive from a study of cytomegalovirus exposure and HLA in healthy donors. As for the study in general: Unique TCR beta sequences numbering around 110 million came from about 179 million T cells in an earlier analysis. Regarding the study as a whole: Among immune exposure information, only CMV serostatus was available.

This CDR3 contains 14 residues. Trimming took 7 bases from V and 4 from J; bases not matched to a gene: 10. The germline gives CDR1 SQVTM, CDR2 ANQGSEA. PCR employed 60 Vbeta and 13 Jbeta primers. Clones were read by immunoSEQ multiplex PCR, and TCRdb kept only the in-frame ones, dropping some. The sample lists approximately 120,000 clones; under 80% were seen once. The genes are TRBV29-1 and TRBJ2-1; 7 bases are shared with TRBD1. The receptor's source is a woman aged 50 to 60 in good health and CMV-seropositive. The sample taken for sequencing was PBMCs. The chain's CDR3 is CSGLTGLTYNEQFF. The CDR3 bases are TGCAGCGGATTGACAGGGCTAACTTACAATGAGCAGTTCTTC.